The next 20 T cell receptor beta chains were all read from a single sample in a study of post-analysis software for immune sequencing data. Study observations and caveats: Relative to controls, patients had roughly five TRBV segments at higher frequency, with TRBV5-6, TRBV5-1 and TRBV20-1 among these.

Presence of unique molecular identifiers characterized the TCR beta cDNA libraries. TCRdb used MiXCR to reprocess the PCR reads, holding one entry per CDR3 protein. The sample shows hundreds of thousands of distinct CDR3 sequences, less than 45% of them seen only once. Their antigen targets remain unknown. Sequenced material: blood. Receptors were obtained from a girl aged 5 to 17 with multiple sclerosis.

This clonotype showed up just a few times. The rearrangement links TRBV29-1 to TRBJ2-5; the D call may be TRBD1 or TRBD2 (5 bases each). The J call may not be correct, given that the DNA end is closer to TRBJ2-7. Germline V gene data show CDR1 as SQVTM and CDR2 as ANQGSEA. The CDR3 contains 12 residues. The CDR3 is CSVRSGPYEQYF. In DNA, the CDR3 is TGCAGCGTTCGCTCGGGACCTTACGAGCAGTACTTC.

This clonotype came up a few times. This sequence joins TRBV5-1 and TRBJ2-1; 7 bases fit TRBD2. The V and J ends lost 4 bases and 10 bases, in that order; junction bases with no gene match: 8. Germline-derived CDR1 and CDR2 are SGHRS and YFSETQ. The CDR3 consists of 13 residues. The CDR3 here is CASSREVQQEQFF. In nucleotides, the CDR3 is TGCGCCAGCAGCCGGGAGGTCCAGCAGGAGCAGTTCTTC.

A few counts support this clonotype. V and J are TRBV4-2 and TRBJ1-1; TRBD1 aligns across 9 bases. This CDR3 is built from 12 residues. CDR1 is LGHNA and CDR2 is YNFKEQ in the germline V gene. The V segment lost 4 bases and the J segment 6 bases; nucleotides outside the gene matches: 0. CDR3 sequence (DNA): TGTGCCAGCAGCCGGACAGGGGCTGAAGCTTTCTTT. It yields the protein CASSRTGAEAFF.

The DNA of the CDR3 is TGCGCCAGCAGCCAGATGGGACTAGCGGGATCTAATGAGCAGTTCTTC. This sequence encodes CASSQMGLAGSNEQFF. The V gene is TRBV4-3, the J gene TRBJ2-1; TRBD2 agrees at 13 bases. V trimming: 3 bases; J trimming: 7 bases; junction bases outside the gene matches: 6. Germline V gene lookup returns CDR1 LGHNA and CDR2 YSLEER. The CDR3 is 16 amino acids.

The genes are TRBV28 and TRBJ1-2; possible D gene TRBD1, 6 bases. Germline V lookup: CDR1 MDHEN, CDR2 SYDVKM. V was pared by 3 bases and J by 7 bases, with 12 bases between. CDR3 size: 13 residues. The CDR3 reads CASSFQGSTGYTF. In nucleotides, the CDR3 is TGTGCCAGCAGTTTTCAGGGGTCAACTGGCTACACCTTC.

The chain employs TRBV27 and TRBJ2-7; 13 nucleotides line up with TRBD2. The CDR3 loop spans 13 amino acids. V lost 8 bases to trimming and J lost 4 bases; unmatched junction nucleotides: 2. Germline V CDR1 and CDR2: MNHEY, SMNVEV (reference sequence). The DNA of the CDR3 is TGTGCCAGCGCGACTAGCGGGAGGTACGAGCAGTACTTC. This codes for CASATSGRYEQYF.

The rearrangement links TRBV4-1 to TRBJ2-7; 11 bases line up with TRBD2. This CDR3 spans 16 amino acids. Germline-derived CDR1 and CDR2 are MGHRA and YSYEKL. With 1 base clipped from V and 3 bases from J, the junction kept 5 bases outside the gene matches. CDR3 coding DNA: TGCGCCAGCAGCCAAGTAATAACTAGCGGGAGCTACGAGCAGTACTTC. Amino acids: CASSQVITSGSYEQYF.

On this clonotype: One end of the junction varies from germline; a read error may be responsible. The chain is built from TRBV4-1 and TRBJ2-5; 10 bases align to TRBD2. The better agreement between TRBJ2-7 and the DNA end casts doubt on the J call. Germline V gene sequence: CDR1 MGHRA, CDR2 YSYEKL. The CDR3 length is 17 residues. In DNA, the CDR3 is TGCGCCAGCAACCAAGAACCCACCGCTAGCGGGAGAATCGAGCAGTACTTC. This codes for CASNQEPTASGRIEQYF.

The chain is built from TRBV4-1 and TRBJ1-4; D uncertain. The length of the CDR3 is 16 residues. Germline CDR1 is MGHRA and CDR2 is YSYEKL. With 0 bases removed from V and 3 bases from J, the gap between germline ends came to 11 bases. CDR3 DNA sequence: TGCGCCAGCAGCCAAGAGGGAAACGGAGCTAATGAAAAACTGTTTTTT. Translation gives CASSQEGNGANEKLFF.

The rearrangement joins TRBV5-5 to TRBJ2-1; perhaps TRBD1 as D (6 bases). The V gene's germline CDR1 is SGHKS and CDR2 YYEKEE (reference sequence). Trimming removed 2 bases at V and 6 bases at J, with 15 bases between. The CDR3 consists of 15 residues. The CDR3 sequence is CASSLSPGTSNEQFF. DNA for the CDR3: TGTGCCAGCAGCTTATCCCCAGGGACATCCAATGAGCAGTTCTTC.

The CDR3 sequence: CSARDSGGGGSPLHF. The CDR3 DNA follows: TGCAGTGCTAGAGATTCAGGGGGCGGTGGTTCACCCCTCCACTTT. V and J are TRBV20-1 and TRBJ1-6; 8 bases match TRBD1. The CDR3 length is 15 residues. Germline-derived CDR1 and CDR2 are DFQATT and SNEGSKA (reference sequence). J lost 9 bases, V lost 0 bases, and 7 bases had no gene match.

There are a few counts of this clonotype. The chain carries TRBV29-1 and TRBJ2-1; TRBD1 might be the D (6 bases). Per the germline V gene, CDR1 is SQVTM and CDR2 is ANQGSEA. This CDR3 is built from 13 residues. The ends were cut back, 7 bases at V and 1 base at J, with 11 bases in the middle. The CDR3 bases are TGCAGCGCGAGGCAGGGGTCCTACAATGAGCAGTTCTTC. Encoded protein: CSARQGSYNEQFF.

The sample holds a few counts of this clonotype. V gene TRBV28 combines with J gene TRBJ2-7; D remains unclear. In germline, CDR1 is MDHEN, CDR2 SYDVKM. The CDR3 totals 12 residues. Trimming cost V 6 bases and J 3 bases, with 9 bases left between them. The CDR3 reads CASRKDGYEQYF. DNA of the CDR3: TGTGCCAGCAGGAAGGACGGCTACGAGCAGTACTTC.

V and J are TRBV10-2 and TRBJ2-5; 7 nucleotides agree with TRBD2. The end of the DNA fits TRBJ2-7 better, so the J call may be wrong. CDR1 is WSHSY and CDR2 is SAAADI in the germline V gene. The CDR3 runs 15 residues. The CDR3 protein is CASSESTSATYEQYF. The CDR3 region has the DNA TGCGCCAGCAGTGAGTCCACTAGCGCTACCTACGAGCAGTACTTC.

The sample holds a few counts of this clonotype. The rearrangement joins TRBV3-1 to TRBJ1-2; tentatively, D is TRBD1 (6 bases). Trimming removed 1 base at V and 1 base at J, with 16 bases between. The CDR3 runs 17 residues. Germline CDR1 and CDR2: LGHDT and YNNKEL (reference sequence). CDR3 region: CASSQVIQGRVNYGYTF. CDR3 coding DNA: TGTGCCAGCAGCCAAGTAATACAGGGTCGGGTTAACTATGGCTACACCTTC.

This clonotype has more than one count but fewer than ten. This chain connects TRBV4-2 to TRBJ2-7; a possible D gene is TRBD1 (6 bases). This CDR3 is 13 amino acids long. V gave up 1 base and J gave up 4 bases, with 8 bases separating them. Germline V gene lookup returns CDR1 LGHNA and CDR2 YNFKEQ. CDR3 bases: TGTGCCAGCAGCCAAGCAGGGGTTTACGAGCAGTACTTC. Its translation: CASSQAGVYEQYF.

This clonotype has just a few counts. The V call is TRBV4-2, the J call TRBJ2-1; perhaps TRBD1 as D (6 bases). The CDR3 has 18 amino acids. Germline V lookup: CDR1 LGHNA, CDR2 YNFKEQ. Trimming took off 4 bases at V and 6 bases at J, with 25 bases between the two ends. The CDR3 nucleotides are TGTGCCAGCAGCCCATCCGCGTCCGGCGGACCCAGGGGCAATGAGCAGTTCTTC. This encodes CASSPSASGGPRGNEQFF.

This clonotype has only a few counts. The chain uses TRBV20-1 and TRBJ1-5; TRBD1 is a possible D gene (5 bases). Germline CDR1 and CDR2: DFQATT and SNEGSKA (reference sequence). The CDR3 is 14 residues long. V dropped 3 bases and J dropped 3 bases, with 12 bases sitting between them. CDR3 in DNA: TGCAGTGCTAGGGGACGGTCTCACAATCAGCCCCAGCATTTT. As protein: CSARGRSHNQPQHF.

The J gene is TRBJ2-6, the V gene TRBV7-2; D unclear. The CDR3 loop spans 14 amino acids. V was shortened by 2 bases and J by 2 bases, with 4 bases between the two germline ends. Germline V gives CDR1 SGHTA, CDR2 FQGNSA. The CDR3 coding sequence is TGTGCCAGCAGCTTAAATCCTGGGGCCAACGTCCTGACTTTC. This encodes CASSLNPGANVLTF.

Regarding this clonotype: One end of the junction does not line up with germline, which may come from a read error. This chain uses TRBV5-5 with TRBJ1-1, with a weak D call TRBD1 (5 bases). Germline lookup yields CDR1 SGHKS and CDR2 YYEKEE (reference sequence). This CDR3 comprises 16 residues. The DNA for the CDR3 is TGTGCCAGCAGTTTGGGAGGGGCCCACTGGAGCACTGAAGCTTTCTTT. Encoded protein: CASSLGGAHWSTEAFF.